This T cell receptor beta chain is from a study of long-term antiretroviral therapy in people with HIV. The assay, immunoSEQ v3.0, was run at survey level. The data were produced by immunoSEQ multiplex PCR, yet TCRdb's version contains in-frame clones alone and is incomplete. Among approximately 27,000 clones listed, roughly 90% were seen once. The CDR3 has 15 residues. CDR1 is SGHVS, CDR2 FQNEAQ, per germline. Trimming shortened V by 2 bases and J by 5 bases, and 15 bases separated the two germline ends. Points on this clone: The antigen remains undetermined.

Every specimen provided roughly 1-10 million cryopreserved PBMC before DNA extraction took place. Study conclusions and caveats: Subsequent to ART, diversity was augmented yet persisted below that of transplant donor controls. Records did not include ART adherence, viral resistance or therapy changes. HIV repertoires spanned narrower CDR3 length ranges than controls.

This TCR was recovered from a man aged 18 to 29 with HIV. This chain joins TRBV7-8 and TRBJ1-1, with unresolved D. Sequencing used unsorted PBMCs, obtained 3.1 years after starting antiretroviral therapy. In nucleotides, the CDR3 is TGTGCCAGCAGCTTATGGGAACGGCCCGGAACTGAAGCTTTCTTT. Its protein is CASSLWERPGTEAFF.